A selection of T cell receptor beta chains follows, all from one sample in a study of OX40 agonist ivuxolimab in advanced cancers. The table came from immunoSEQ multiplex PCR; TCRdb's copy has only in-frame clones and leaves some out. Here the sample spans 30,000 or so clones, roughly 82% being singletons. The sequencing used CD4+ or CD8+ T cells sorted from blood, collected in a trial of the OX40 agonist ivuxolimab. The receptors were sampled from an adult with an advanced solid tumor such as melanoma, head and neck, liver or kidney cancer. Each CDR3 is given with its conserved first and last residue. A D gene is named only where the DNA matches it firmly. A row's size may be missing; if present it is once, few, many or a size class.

CDR3aa: CASSGGQGALNYGYTF
CDR3nt: TGTGCCAGCAGCGGAGGACAGGGGGCGCTAAACTATGGCTACACCTTC
abundance: NA
d_gene: TRBD1
j_gene: TRBJ1-2
v_gene: TRBV7-2

CDR3aa: CASTPASPNEKLFF
CDR3nt: TGTGCCAGCACCCCCGCAAGCCCTAATGAAAAACTGTTTTTT
abundance: NA
d_gene: NA
j_gene: TRBJ1-4
v_gene: TRBV28

CDR3aa: CASSVAGVFYEQYF
CDR3nt: TGTGCCAGCTCGGTAGCGGGCGTTTTCTACGAGCAGTACTTC
abundance: NA
d_gene: TRBD2
j_gene: TRBJ2-7
v_gene: TRBV18

CDR3aa: CASRPGLTMNTGELFF
CDR3nt: TGTGCCAGCAGACCGGGACTAACAATGAACACCGGGGAGCTGTTTTTT
abundance: NA
d_gene: TRBD2
j_gene: TRBJ2-2
v_gene: TRBV27

CDR3aa: CASSTPDYPLVYEQYF
CDR3nt: TGTGCCAGCAGCACACCCGACTATCCCCTCGTCTACGAGCAGTACTTC
abundance: NA
d_gene: NA
j_gene: TRBJ2-7
v_gene: TRBV21-1

CDR3aa: CATGTSGRNIGETQYF
CDR3nt: TGTGCCACCGGGACTAGCGGGAGGAACATAGGGGAGACCCAGTACTTC
abundance: NA
d_gene: TRBD2
j_gene: TRBJ2-5
v_gene: TRBV9

CDR3aa: CASSSTGSNQPQHF
CDR3nt: TGTGCCAGCAGTTCCACGGGTTCAAATCAGCCCCAGCATTTT
abundance: NA
d_gene: NA
j_gene: TRBJ1-5
v_gene: TRBV27

CDR3aa: CASSKERGVWIGMDAEAFF
CDR3nt: TGTGCCAGCAGCAAAGAAAGAGGGGTATGGATAGGCATGGACGCTGAAGCTTTCTTT
abundance: NA
d_gene: NA
j_gene: TRBJ1-1
v_gene: TRBV21-1

CDR3aa: CARRWRSLGVNF
CDR3nt: TGTGCCAGAAGGTGGCGGAGCCTGGGGGTGAATTTT
abundance: once
d_gene: NA
j_gene: TRBJ1-3
v_gene: TRBV5-3

CDR3aa: CASSLSGDTTYEQYF
CDR3nt: TGTGCCAGCAGCTTATCGGGGGATACCACCTACGAGCAGTACTTC
abundance: NA
d_gene: NA
j_gene: TRBJ2-7
v_gene: TRBV7-9

CDR3aa: CASSILDTDTQYF
CDR3nt: TGTGCCAGTAGTATTTTGGACACAGATACGCAGTATTTT
abundance: NA
d_gene: NA
j_gene: TRBJ2-3
v_gene: TRBV19

CDR3aa: CASSRDQGDSNQPQHF
CDR3nt: TGTGCCAGTAGTAGAGACCAGGGGGATAGCAATCAGCCCCAGCATTTT
abundance: NA
d_gene: TRBD1
j_gene: TRBJ1-5
v_gene: TRBV19

CDR3aa: CASSPGTSGTAYEQYF
CDR3nt: TGTGCCAGTAGCCCCGGGACTAGCGGGACAGCCTACGAGCAGTACTTC
abundance: NA
d_gene: TRBD2
j_gene: TRBJ2-7
v_gene: TRBV9

CDR3aa: CASSVGENEQFF
CDR3nt: TGTGCCAGCAGCGTGGGAGAAAATGAGCAGTTCTTC
abundance: NA
d_gene: NA
j_gene: TRBJ2-1
v_gene: TRBV9

CDR3aa: CASSLLAVLNNEQFF
CDR3nt: TGTGCCAGCAGCCTTCTAGCGGTCCTCAACAATGAGCAGTTCTTC
abundance: NA
d_gene: TRBD2
j_gene: TRBJ2-1
v_gene: TRBV7-8

CDR3aa: CASLAGAGGYGYTF
CDR3nt: TGTGCCAGCCTGGCAGGCGCTGGGGGCTATGGCTACACCTTC
abundance: medium-sized
d_gene: NA
j_gene: TRBJ1-2
v_gene: TRBV19

CDR3aa: CASSARGPGNEQFF
CDR3nt: TGTGCCAGCAGCGCCCGGGGCCCAGGCAATGAGCAGTTCTTC
abundance: NA
d_gene: NA
j_gene: TRBJ2-1
v_gene: TRBV9

CDR3aa: CASSEPSGQTYGYTF
CDR3nt: TGTGCCAGCAGTGAACCCTCGGGACAGACCTATGGCTACACCTTC
abundance: few
d_gene: TRBD1
j_gene: TRBJ1-2
v_gene: TRBV6-1

CDR3aa: CASSQGPGGNTEAFF
CDR3nt: TGCGCCAGCAGCCAAGGTCCAGGGGGGAACACTGAAGCTTTCTTT
abundance: NA
d_gene: TRBD1
j_gene: TRBJ1-1
v_gene: TRBV4-1

CDR3aa: CASSPRDTSYNSPLHF
CDR3nt: TGCGCCAGCAGCCCAAGGGACACCTCCTATAATTCACCCCTCCACTTT
abundance: NA
d_gene: NA
j_gene: TRBJ1-6
v_gene: TRBV5-1

CDR3aa: CASSLSGTGAYEQYF
CDR3nt: TGTGCCAGCAGCTTATCTGGGACAGGGGCCTACGAGCAGTACTTC
abundance: once
d_gene: TRBD1
j_gene: TRBJ2-7
v_gene: TRBV7-3

CDR3aa: CASSSTGVDINYGYTF
CDR3nt: TGTGCCAGCAGCTCGACAGGGGTCGACATTAACTATGGCTACACCTTC
abundance: NA
d_gene: TRBD1
j_gene: TRBJ1-2
v_gene: TRBV7-9

CDR3aa: CASSINPAFGNEKLFF
CDR3nt: TGTGCCAGTAGTATTAACCCAGCCTTCGGTAATGAAAAACTGTTTTTT
abundance: once
d_gene: NA
j_gene: TRBJ1-4
v_gene: TRBV19

CDR3aa: CASSVDGWRQGIYGYTF
CDR3nt: TGTGCCAGCAGCGTAGATGGGTGGCGACAGGGGATCTATGGCTACACCTTC
abundance: NA
d_gene: TRBD1
j_gene: TRBJ1-2
v_gene: TRBV9

CDR3aa: CASSSISYEQYF
CDR3nt: TGTGCCAGCAGTTCGATATCCTACGAGCAGTACTTC
abundance: NA
d_gene: NA
j_gene: TRBJ2-7
v_gene: TRBV6-1

CDR3aa: CASSGGYTEAFF
CDR3nt: TGTGCCAGCAGCGGGGGTTACACTGAAGCTTTCTTT
abundance: NA
d_gene: NA
j_gene: TRBJ1-1
v_gene: TRBV6-4

CDR3aa: CASSQDLAGNGEQFF
CDR3nt: TGCGCCAGCAGCCAAGATCTAGCGGGTAACGGGGAGCAGTTCTTC
abundance: NA
d_gene: TRBD2
j_gene: TRBJ2-1
v_gene: TRBV4-3

CDR3aa: CASSTRLAGGLNTGELFF
CDR3nt: TGTGCCAGCAGTACCCGACTAGCGGGGGGACTGAACACCGGGGAGCTGTTTTTT
abundance: NA
d_gene: TRBD2
j_gene: TRBJ2-2
v_gene: TRBV28

CDR3aa: CAGSYGPTKYNEQFF
CDR3nt: TGTGCCGGCAGTTACGGCCCTACCAAATACAATGAGCAGTTCTTC
abundance: once
d_gene: NA
j_gene: TRBJ2-1
v_gene: TRBV6-5

CDR3aa: CASSVSGSNQPQHF
CDR3nt: TGCGCCAGCAGCGTATCAGGAAGCAATCAGCCCCAGCATTTT
abundance: NA
d_gene: NA
j_gene: TRBJ1-5
v_gene: TRBV4-1

CDR3aa: CASSAARDREAFF
CDR3nt: TGTGCCAGCAGCGCTGCCCGGGACAGGGAAGCTTTCTTT
abundance: NA
d_gene: TRBD1
j_gene: TRBJ1-1
v_gene: TRBV7-9

CDR3aa: CASSPRGPLTGELFF
CDR3nt: TGTGCCAGCAGTCCCCGGGGACCGTTGACCGGGGAGCTGTTTTTT
abundance: NA
d_gene: NA
j_gene: TRBJ2-2
v_gene: TRBV6-1

CDR3aa: CASSVTHIGTEAFF
CDR3nt: TGTGCCAGCAGCGTGACCCATATCGGCACTGAAGCTTTCTTT
abundance: NA
d_gene: NA
j_gene: TRBJ1-1
v_gene: TRBV5-5